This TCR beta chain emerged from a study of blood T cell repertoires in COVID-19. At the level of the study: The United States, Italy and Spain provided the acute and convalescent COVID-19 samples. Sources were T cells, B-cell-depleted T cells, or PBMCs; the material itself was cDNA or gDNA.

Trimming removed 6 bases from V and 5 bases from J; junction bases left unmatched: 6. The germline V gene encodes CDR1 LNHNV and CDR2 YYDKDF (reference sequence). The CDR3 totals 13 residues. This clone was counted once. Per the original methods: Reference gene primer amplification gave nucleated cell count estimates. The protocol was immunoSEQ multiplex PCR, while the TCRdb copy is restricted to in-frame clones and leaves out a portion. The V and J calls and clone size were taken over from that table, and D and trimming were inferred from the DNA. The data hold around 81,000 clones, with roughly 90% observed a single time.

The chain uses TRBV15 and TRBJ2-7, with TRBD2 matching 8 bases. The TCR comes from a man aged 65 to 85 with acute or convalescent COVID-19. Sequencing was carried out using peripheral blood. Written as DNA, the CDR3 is TGTGCCACCAGGGCGTCCGGGGGGGACGAGCAGTACTTC. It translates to CATRASGGDEQYF.